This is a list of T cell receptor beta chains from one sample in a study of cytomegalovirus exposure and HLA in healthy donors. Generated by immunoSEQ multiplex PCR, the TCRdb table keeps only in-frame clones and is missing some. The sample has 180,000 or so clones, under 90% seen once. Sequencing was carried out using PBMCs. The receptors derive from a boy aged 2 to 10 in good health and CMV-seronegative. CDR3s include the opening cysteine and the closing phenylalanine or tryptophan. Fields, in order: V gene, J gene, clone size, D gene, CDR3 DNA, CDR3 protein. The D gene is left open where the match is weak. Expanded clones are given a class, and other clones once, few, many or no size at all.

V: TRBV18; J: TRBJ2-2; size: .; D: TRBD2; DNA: TGTGCCAGCTCACCGGGACTAGCGAACACCGGGGAGCTGTTTTTT; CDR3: CASSPGLANTGELFF
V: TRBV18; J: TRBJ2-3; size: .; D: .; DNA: TGTGCCAGCTCACCGAATCCACCGGAGGATACGCAGTATTTT; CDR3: CASSPNPPEDTQYF
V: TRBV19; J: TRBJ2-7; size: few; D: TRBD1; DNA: TGTGCCAGTAGTGGACAGGGTCAATTCGAGCAGTACTTC; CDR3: CASSGQGQFEQYF
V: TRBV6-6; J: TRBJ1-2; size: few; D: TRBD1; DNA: TGTGCCAGCAGTTACCGGACAGGAGCAGCTAACTATGGCTACACCTTC; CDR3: CASSYRTGAANYGYTF
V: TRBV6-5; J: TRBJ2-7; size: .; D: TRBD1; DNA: TGTGCCAGCAGTTACTCAGGGACAGGGTACGAGCAGTACTTC; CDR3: CASSYSGTGYEQYF
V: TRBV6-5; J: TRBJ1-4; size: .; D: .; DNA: TGTGCCAGCAGATCGAGCTACACTAATGAAAAACTGTTTTTT; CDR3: CASRSSYTNEKLFF
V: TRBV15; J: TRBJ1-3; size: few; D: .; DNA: TGTGCCACCAGCAGAGACAGTCCCAACTCTGGAAACACCATATATTTT; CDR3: CATSRDSPNSGNTIYF
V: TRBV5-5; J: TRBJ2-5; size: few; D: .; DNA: TGTGCCAGCAGCTTGTCGGTGAACGAGGAGACCCAGTACTTC; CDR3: CASSLSVNEETQYF
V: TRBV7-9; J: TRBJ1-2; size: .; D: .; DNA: TGTGCCAGCAGCCCCCCGGGGGTAGTGGGTTATGGCTACACCTTC; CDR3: CASSPPGVVGYGYTF
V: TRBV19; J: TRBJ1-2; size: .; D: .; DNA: TGTGCCAGTAGTAACCCCCCGAGAGGAGTCTATGGCTACACCTTC; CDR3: CASSNPPRGVYGYTF
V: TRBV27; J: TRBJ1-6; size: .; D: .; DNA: TGTGCCAGCAGGGGCCACGGGACAAACGGTTCACCCCTCCACTTT; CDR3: CASRGHGTNGSPLHF
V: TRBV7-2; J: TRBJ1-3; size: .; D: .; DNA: TGTGCCAGCTATTCTGGAAACACCATATATTTT; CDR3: CASYSGNTIYF
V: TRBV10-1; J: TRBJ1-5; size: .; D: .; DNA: TGCGCCAGCCAGGGGTTCAGCAATCAGCCCCAGCATTTT; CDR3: CASQGFSNQPQHF
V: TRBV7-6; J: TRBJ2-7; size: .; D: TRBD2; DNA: TGTGCCAGCAGCTTAGTTAGCGGGGGGGGCTACGAGCAGTACTTC; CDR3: CASSLVSGGGYEQYF
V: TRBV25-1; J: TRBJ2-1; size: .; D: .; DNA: TGTGCCAGCAGTGACAGGGAGCAGTTCTTC; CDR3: CASSDREQFF
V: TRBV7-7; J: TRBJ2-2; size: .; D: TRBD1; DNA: TGTGCTAGCAGCTTAGCACCAGGGGGCAACACCGGGGAGCTGTTTTTT; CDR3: CASSLAPGGNTGELFF
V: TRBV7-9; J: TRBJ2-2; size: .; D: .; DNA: TGTGCCAGCAGCTCCGCTTCAGTCTTCACCGGGGAGCTGTTTTTT; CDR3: CASSSASVFTGELFF
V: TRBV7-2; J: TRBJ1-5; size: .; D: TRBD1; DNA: TGTGCCAGCAGCTTAGGAGGGGGCGAGGTAGGGCAGCCCCAGCATTTT; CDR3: CASSLGGGEVGQPQHF
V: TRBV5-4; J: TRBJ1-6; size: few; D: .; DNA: TGTGCCAGCAGCGCGACAGCCGCCAATTCACCCCTCCACTTT; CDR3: CASSATAANSPLHF
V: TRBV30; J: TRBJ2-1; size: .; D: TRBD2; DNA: TGTGCCTGGACCATGACTAGCGGGGGGGCGAATGAGCAGTTCTTC; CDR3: CAWTMTSGGANEQFF
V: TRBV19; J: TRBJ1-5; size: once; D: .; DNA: TGTGCCAGTAGCCTTTACCCCCCTAGTTCCCCCAGTCAGCCCCAGCATTTT; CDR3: CASSLYPPSSPSQPQHF
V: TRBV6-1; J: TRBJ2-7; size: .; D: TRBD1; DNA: TGTGCCAGCAGCCGACAGGGGTCCTCCTACGAGCAGTACTTC; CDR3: CASSRQGSSYEQYF
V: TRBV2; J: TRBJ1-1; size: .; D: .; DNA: TGTGCCAGCAGTGAAGCGAGACAGCGGAACACTGAAGCTTTCTTT; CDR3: CASSEARQRNTEAFF
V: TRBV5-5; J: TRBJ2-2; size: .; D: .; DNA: TGTGCCAGCAGCTTGGCTTGGGGGCAAAACACCGGGGAGCTGTTTTTT; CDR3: CASSLAWGQNTGELFF
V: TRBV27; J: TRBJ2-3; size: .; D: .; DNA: TGTGCCAGCACCGGATCAGGGTTCGATACGCAGTATTTT; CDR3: CASTGSGFDTQYF
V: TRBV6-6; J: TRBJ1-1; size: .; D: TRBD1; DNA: TGTGCCAGCGGCGAACAGGGGGCGCTCACTGAAGCTTTCTTT; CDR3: CASGEQGALTEAFF
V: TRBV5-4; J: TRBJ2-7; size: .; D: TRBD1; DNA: TGTGCCAGCAGCCGAATAATGCAGGGGGCCCACTCCTACGAGCAGTACTTC; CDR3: CASSRIMQGAHSYEQYF
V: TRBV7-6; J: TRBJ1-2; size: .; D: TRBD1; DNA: TGTGCCAGCAGCTCGGACAGGAGCTATGGCTACACCTTC; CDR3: CASSSDRSYGYTF
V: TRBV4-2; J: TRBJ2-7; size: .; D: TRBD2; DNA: TGTGCCAGCAGCCCGACTAGCGGGCTTACCTACGAGCAGTACTTC; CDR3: CASSPTSGLTYEQYF
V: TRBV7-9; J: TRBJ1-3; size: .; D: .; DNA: TGTTCCAGTGGGACTTATGGAAACACCATATATTTT; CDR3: CSSGTYGNTIYF
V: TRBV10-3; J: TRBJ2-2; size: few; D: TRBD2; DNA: TGTGCCATCAGTGAGACGCGGGGGGGCCCCACCGGGGAGCTGTTTTTT; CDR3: CAISETRGGPTGELFF
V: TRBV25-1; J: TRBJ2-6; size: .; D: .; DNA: TGTGCCAGCAGTGAATCTGGAGTATACTCTGGGGCCAACGTCCTGACTTTC; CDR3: CASSESGVYSGANVLTF
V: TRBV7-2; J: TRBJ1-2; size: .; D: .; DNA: TGTGCCAGCAGCCGTACAGGGTTATCCTATGGCTACACCTTC; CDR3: CASSRTGLSYGYTF
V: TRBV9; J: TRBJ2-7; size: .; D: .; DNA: TGTGCCAGCAGCTCCTACGCCCCCTCGACAGGAATTTACGAGCAGTACTTC; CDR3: CASSSYAPSTGIYEQYF
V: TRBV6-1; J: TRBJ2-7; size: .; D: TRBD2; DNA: TGTGCCAGCAGCGGACTAGCGGGGGAGTCCTACGAGCAGTACTTC; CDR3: CASSGLAGESYEQYF
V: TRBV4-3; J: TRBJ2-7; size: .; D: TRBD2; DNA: TGCGCCAGCAGCCGGTTCCTGGGGGGGAGTTCCGATCAAGACGAGCAGTACTTC; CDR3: CASSRFLGGSSDQDEQYF
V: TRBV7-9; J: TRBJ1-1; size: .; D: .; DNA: TGTGCCAGCAGCTTAGTCGAATCGGGGACTGAAGCTTTCTTT; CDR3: CASSLVESGTEAFF
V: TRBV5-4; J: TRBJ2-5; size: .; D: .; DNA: TGTGCCAGCAGCCCCAAGCTAACGGGACTGTATGAGACCCAGTACTTC; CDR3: CASSPKLTGLYETQYF
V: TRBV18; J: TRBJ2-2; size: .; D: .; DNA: TGTGCCAGCTCACCTCGTATCACTTTTATGAACACCGGGGAGCTGTTTTTT; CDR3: CASSPRITFMNTGELFF
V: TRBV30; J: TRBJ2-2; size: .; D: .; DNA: TGTGCCGGCGGGAACGGGGAGCTGTTTTTT; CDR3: CAGGNGELFF
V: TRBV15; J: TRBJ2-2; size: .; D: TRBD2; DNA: TGTGCCACCGGCCGGACTAGCGGGGGGTCTTCCACCGGGGAGCTGTTTTTT; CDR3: CATGRTSGGSSTGELFF